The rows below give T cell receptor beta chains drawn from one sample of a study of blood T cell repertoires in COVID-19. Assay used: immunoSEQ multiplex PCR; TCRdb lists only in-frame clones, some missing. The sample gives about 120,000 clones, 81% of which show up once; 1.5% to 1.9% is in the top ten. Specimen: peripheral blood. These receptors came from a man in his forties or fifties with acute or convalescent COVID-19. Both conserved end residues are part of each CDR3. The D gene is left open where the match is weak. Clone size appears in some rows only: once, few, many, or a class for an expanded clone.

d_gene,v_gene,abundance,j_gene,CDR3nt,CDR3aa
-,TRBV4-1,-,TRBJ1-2,TGCGCCAGCAGCCAAGTGGGGGGTAACTATGGCTACACCTTC,CASSQVGGNYGYTF
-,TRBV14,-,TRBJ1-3,TGTGCCAGCAGCTCTGTCTCAGGACATAGTATTTCTGGAAACACCATATATTTT,CASSSVSGHSISGNTIYF
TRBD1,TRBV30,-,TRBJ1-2,TGTGCCTGGAGTGCCCAATATTTCCGGACAGGGAGTATCTATGGCTACACCTTC,CAWSAQYFRTGSIYGYTF
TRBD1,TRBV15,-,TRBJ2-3,TGTGCCACCAGATGGGACAGGGCATCTGCAGATACGCAGTATTTT,CATRWDRASADTQYF
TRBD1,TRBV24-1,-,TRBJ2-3,TGTGCCACCAGTGATCATCCGGGACAGTCCACAGATACGCAGTATTTT,CATSDHPGQSTDTQYF
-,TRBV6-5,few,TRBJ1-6,TGTGCCAGTACCGGGACCGGGAGAAATTCACCCCTCCACTTT,CASTGTGRNSPLHF
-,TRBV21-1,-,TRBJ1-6,TGTGCCAGCTCGTGTCCGAGCTCCTATAATTCACCCCTCCACTTT,CASSCPSSYNSPLHF
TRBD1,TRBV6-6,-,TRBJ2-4,TGTGCCAGCAGTCCCCAGACAGGGGCCAAAAACATTCAGTACTTC,CASSPQTGAKNIQYF
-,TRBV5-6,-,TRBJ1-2,TGTGCCAGCAGGGGGTCGGGATATGGCTACACCTTC,CASRGSGYGYTF
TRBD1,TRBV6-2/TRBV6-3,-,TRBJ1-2,TGTGCCAGCAGTTCCAGACAGGGGGTATTATCTGGCTACACCTTC,CASSSRQGVLSGYTF
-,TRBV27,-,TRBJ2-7,TGTGCCAGCAGTTTAAATTGGAGCACTTACTACGAGCAGTACTTC,CASSLNWSTYYEQYF
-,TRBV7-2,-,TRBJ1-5,TGTGCCAGCAGCTTAACTCGGAGTTCTGGTCAGCCCCAGCATTTT,CASSLTRSSGQPQHF
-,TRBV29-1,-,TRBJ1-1,TGCAGCGTTGAAGTTCGGGGGGCGGGTGAAGCTTTCTTT,CSVEVRGAGEAFF
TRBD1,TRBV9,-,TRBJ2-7,TGTGCCAGCAGCGTAGCGGTAGGGGGCGTCTACGAGCAGTACTTC,CASSVAVGGVYEQYF
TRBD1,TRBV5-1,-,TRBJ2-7,TGCGCCAGCAGCTTGGAACCCGACAGGGTGGGCGAGCAGTACTTC,CASSLEPDRVGEQYF
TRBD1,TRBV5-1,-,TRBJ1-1,TGCGCCAGCAGCGGACAGGGGCTAAACACTGAAGCTTTCTTT,CASSGQGLNTEAFF
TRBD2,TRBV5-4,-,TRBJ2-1,TGTGCCAGCAGCCCCGAGCGGGGGGGGGTTAATGAGCAGTTCTTC,CASSPERGGVNEQFF
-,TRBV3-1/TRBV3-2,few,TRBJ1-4,TGTGCCAGCAGCCAACGGTCAGGGCAGGGGGAAAAACTGTTTTTT,CASSQRSGQGEKLFF
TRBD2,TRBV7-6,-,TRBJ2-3,TGTGCCAGCAGCTCGACTAGCGGGGTGACAGATACGCAGTATTTT,CASSSTSGVTDTQYF
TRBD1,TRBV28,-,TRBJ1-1,TGTGCCAGCAGAAGGGACAGCCTTGCAGCTTTCTTT,CASRRDSLAAFF
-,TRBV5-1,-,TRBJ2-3,TGCGCCAGCAGCCCTAGTGGTAGCACAGATACGCAGTATTTT,CASSPSGSTDTQYF
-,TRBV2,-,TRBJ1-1,TGTGCCAGCAGTGCTCTGTACAGGGTGGCCACTGAAGCTTTCTTT,CASSALYRVATEAFF
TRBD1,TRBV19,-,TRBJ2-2,TGTGCCAGTAGTATGACAGGGGCCACCGGGGAGCTGTTTTTT,CASSMTGATGELFF
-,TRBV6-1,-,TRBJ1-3,TGTGCCAGCAGTGATGGGGGGTTGGGAAACACCATATATTTT,CASSDGGLGNTIYF
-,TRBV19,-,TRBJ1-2,TGTGCCAGTAGTATGCGGCAAAACCCTAACTATGGCTACACCTTC,CASSMRQNPNYGYTF
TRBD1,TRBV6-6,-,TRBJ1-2,TGTGCCAGCAGAGCCGGACAGGGGATCGCCTATGGCTACACCTTC,CASRAGQGIAYGYTF
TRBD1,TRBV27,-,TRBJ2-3,TGTGCCAGCAGTTTATGGGACAGCACGCGCACAGATACGCAGTATTTT,CASSLWDSTRTDTQYF
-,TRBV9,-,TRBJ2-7,TGTGCCAGCAGTCCTTGGGACACCTCCTACGAGCAGTACTTC,CASSPWDTSYEQYF
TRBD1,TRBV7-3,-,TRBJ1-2,TGTGCCAGCAGCTCGACAGGGGGCCTTGGCTACACCTTC,CASSSTGGLGYTF
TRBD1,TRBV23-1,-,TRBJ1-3,TGCGCCAGCAGTCAATCGACAGGGGGCATAGATGGAAACACCATATATTTT,CASSQSTGGIDGNTIYF
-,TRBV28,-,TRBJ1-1,TGTGCCAGCAGACTACAGGGAATGAAAGCTTTCTTT,CASRLQGMKAFF
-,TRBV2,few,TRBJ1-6,TGTGCCAGCAGAGCGAGAGCTTCAAATTCACCCCTCCACTTT,CASRARASNSPLHF
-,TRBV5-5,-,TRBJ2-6,TGTGCCAGCAGCCTAAGTTCCTCTGGGGCCAACGTCCTGACTTTC,CASSLSSSGANVLTF
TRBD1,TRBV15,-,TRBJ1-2,TGTGCCACCAGCAGAGTGGCAGGGGGTGGCTATGGCTACACCTTC,CATSRVAGGGYGYTF
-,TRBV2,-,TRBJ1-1,TGTGCCTGGGGCCCAGAGGTGACTGAAGCTTTCTTT,CAWGPEVTEAFF
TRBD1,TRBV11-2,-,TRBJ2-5,TGTGCCAGCAGCCCATGGACAGGTTCCCAAGAGACCCAGTACTTC,CASSPWTGSQETQYF
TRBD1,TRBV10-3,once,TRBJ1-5,TGTGCCATCAGGCAGGGGGTCAATCAGCCCCAGCATTTT,CAIRQGVNQPQHF
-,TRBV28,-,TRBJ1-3,TGTGCCAGCAGTCCCCCCCCGGGAGTTCGCTCTGGAAACACCATATATTTT,CASSPPPGVRSGNTIYF
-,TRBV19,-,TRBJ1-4,TGTGCCAGTAGCCCGGGACTTGGAAAACTGTTTTTT,CASSPGLGKLFF
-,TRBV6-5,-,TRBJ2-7,TGTGCCAGCAGATCGACAGGAAACTCCTACGAGCAGTACTTC,CASRSTGNSYEQYF
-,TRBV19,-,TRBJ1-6,TGTGCCAGTAGTATAGCTATGCTAAATAATTCACCCCTCCACTTT,CASSIAMLNNSPLHF
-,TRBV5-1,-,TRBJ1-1,TGCGCCAGCAGCTGGACAGTGGAGAACACTGAAGCTTTCTTT,CASSWTVENTEAFF
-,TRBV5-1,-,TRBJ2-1,TGCGCCAGCAGCTCGCAGGGAAATGAGCAGTTCTTC,CASSSQGNEQFF
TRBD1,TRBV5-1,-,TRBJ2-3,TGCGCCAGCAGCTTGTCGACAGGGGCAGATACGCAGTATTTT,CASSLSTGADTQYF
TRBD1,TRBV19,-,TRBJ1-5,TGTGCCAGTAGTATAAGGGGGCGCATATATAGCAATCAGCCCCAGCATTTT,CASSIRGRIYSNQPQHF
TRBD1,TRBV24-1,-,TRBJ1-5,TGTGCCACCAGTGACACTCGGACAGGGGATCAGCCCCAGCATTTT,CATSDTRTGDQPQHF
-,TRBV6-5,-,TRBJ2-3,TGTGCCAGCCTTCCGAGAGGGTCGGGAGATACGCAGTATTTT,CASLPRGSGDTQYF
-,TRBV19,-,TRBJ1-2,TGTGCCAGTAGGGAGCCTTCCTATGGCTACACCTTC,CASREPSYGYTF
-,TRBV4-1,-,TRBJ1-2,TGCGCCAGCAGCCAAGATCGGCCAGGGGCCCCTGGGGGCTACACCTTC,CASSQDRPGAPGGYTF
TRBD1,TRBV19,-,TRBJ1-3,TGTGCCAGTAGTCTCTTTGGGACAGGGATTTCTGGAAACACCATATATTTT,CASSLFGTGISGNTIYF
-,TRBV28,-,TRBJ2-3,TGTGCCAGCAGTCTGCCGGGGACAACAGATACGCAGTATTTT,CASSLPGTTDTQYF
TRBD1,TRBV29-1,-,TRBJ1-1,TGCAGCGTCGCATGGACAGGGGCGAACACTGAAGCTTTCTTT,CSVAWTGANTEAFF
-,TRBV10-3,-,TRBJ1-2,TGTGCCATCAGAGTTACGGGACAACACTATGGCTACACCTTC,CAIRVTGQHYGYTF
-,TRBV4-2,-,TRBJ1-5,TGTGCCAGCAGCCAAGACATGGCAGGCAGGTGGAATCAGCCCCAGCATTTT,CASSQDMAGRWNQPQHF
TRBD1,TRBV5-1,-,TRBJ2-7,TGCGCCAGCAGCTTTTTACCGGGACAGGGGAGCTCCTACGAGCAGTACTTC,CASSFLPGQGSSYEQYF
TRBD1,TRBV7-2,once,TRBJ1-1,TGTGCCAGCAGCCTTCCCAAAACCATGGACAGGGGAAGTGGTCCTGAAGCTTTCTTT,CASSLPKTMDRGSGPEAFF
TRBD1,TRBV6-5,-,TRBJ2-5,TGTGCCAGCAGTTACCCGGGACAGGGGAAGGAGACCCAGTACTTC,CASSYPGQGKETQYF
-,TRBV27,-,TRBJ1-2,TGTGCCAGCAGTCAGACCGGGTATGGTGGCTACACCTTC,CASSQTGYGGYTF
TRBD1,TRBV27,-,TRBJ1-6,TGTGCCAGCAGTGACAGGGGCCTACGGTCACCCCTCCACTTT,CASSDRGLRSPLHF